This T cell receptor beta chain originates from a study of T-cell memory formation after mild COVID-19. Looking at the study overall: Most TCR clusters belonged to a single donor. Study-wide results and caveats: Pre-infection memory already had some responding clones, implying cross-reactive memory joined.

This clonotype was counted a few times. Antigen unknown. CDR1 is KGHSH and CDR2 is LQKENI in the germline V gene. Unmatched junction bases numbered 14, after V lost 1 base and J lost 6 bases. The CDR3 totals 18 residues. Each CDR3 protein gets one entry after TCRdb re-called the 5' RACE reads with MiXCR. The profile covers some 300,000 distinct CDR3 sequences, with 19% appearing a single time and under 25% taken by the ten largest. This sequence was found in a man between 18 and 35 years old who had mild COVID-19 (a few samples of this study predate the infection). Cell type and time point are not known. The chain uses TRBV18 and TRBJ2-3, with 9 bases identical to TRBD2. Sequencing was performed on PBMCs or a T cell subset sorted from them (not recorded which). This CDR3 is CASSPLAGAYSPGDTQYF. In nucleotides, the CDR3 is TGTGCCAGCTCACCACTAGCGGGGGCCTACTCCCCGGGGGATACGCAGTATTTT.